This TCR beta chain was sequenced during a study of blood T cell repertoires in COVID-19. For the study at large: Collection of acute and convalescent COVID-19 samples took place in the United States, Italy and Spain. Sources were T cells, B-cell-depleted T cells, or PBMCs; the material itself was cDNA or gDNA.

This clone appeared a few times. The germline CDR1 and CDR2 sequences are KGHSH and LQKENI. Unmatched junction bases numbered 10, after V lost 5 bases and J lost 4 bases. The CDR3 is 15 residues long. In the original workflow: Reference gene primer amplification yielded estimated nucleated cell counts. Produced via immunoSEQ multiplex PCR; TCRdb's table is partial and in-frame only. Clonal size and the V and J genes are those of that table, whereas D and trimming came from the DNA. The repertoire holds 150,000 to 200,000 clones, with about 86% as singletons. The J gene is TRBJ1-2, the V gene TRBV18; 7 positions match TRBD1. This receptor was taken from a man aged 50-60 years with active or convalescent COVID-19. Material for sequencing was peripheral blood. The DNA of the CDR3 is TGTGCCAGCTCAGAAAACGGACAGGTCGTCTATGGCTACACCTTC. It yields the protein CASSENGQVVYGYTF.